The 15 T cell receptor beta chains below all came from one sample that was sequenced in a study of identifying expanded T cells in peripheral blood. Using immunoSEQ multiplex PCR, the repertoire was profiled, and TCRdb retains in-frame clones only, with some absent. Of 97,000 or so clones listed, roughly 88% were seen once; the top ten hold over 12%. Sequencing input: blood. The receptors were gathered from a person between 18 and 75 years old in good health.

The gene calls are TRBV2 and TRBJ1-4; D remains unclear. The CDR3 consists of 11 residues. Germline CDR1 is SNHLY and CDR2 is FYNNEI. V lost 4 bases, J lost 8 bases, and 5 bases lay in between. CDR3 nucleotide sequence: TGTGCCAGCAGTGTTTCAGAAAAACTGTTTTTT. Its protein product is CASSVSEKLFF.

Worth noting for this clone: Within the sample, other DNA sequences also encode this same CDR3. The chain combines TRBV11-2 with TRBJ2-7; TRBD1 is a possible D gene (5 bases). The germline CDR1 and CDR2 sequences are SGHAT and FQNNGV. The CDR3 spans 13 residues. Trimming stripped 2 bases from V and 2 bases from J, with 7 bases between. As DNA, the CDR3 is TGTGCCAGCAGCTTACAGGGTGCCTACGAGCAGTACTTC. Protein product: CASSLQGAYEQYF.

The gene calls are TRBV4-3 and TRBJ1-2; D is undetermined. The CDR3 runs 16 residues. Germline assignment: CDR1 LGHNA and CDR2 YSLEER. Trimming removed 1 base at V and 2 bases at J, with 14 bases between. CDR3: CASSQGSSQHNYGYTF. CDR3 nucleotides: TGCGCCAGCAGCCAAGGGTCGTCCCAGCACAACTATGGCTACACCTTC.

The CDR3 DNA reads TGCGCCAGCAGCCAAACTACCGGGACAGGGATGTACGAGCAGTACTTC. Protein sequence: CASSQTTGTGMYEQYF. The chain uses TRBV4-1 and TRBJ2-7; 9 bases line up with TRBD1. J lost 4 bases, V lost 2 bases, and 9 bases had no gene match. Germline V CDR1 and CDR2: MGHRA, YSYEKL. This CDR3 has 16 amino acids.

The CDR3 bases are TGTGCTAGTGGTTCCCGTGCAGCGGTTGGGATAGGAGGCTACACCTTC. Protein: CASGSRAAVGIGGYTF. The chain carries TRBV12-5 and TRBJ1-2; D is undetermined. V lost 4 bases and J lost 8, with 23 bases in between. From germline, CDR1 is LGHNT and CDR2 FRNRAP. The CDR3 length is 16 residues.

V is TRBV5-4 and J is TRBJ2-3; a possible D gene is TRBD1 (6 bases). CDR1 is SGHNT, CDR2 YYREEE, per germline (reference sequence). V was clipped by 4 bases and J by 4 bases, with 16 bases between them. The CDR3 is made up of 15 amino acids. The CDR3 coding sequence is TGTGCCAGCAGCGAGGGGCTACAGGGCCCAGATACGCAGTATTTT. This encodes CASSEGLQGPDTQYF. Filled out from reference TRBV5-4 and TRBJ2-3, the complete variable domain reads ETGVTQSPTHLIKTRGQQVTLRCSSQSGHNTVSWYQQALGQGPQFIFQYYREEENGRGNFPPRFSGLQFPNYSSELNVNALELDDSALYLCASSEGLQGPDTQYFGPGTRLTVL.

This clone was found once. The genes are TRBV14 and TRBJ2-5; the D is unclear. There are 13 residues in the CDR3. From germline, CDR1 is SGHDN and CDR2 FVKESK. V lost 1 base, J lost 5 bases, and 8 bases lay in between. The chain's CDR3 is CASSQVPWETQYF. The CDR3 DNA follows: TGTGCCAGCAGCCAAGTACCCTGGGAGACCCAGTACTTC.

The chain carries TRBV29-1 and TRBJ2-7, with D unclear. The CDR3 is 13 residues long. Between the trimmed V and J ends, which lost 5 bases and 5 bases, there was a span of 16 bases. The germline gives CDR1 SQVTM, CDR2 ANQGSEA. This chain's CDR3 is CSVSGGRHNEQYF. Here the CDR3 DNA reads TGCAGCGTTTCAGGCGGCAGGCACAACGAGCAGTACTTC.

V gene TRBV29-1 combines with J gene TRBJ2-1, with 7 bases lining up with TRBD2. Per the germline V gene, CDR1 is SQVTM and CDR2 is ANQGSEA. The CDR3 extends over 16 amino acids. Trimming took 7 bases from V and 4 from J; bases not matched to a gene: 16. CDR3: CSAHGTTPQLYNEQFF. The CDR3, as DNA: TGCAGCGCCCATGGGACTACCCCGCAATTATACAATGAGCAGTTCTTC.

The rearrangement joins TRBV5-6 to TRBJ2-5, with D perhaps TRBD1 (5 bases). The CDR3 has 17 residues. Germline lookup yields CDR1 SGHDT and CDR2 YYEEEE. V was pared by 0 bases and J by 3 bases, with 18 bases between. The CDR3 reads CASSLAGAGRLKETQYF. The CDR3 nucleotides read TGTGCCAGCAGCTTGGCTGGCGCAGGGCGGCTAAAAGAGACCCAGTACTTC.

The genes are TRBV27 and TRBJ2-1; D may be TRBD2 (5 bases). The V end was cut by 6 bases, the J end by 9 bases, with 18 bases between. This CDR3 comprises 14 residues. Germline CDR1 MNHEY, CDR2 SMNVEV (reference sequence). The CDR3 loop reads CASRPTPGESEQFF. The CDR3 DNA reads TGTGCCAGCAGACCCACCCCCGGGGAAAGTGAGCAGTTCTTC.

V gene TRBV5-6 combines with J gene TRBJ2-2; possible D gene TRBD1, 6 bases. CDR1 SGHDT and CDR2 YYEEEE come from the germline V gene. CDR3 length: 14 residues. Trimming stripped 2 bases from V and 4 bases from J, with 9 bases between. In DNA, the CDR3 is TGTGCCAGCAGCTTCTCCAGGGGCACCGGGGAGCTGTTTTTT. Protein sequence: CASSFSRGTGELFF.

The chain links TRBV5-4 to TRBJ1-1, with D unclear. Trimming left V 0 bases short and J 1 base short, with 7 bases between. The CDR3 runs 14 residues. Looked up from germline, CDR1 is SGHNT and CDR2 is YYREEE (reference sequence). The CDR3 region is CASSLGLENTEAFF. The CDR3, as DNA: TGTGCCAGCAGCTTGGGGTTGGAGAACACTGAAGCTTTCTTT.

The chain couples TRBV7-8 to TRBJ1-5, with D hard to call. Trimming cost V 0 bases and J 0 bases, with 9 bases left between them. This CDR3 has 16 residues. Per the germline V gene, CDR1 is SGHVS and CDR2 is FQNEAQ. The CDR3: CASSLAWLNSNQPQHF. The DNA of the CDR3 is TGTGCCAGCAGCTTAGCGTGGTTAAATAGCAATCAGCCCCAGCATTTT. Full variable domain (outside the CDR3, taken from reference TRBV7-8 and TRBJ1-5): GAGVSQSPRYKVAKRGQDVALRCDPISGHVSLFWYQQALGQGPEFLTYFQNEAQLDKSGLPSDRFFAERPEGSVSTLKIQRTQQEDSAVYLCASSLAWLNSNQPQHFGDGTRLSIL.

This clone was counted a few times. CDR3 protein: CASTREAYEQYF. The CDR3 DNA follows: TGTGCCAGCACCAGGGAAGCCTACGAGCAGTACTTC. V and J are TRBV2 and TRBJ2-7; weak D call: TRBD1 (5 bases). This CDR3 is built from 12 residues. Germline-derived CDR1 and CDR2 are SNHLY and FYNNEI. Trimming removed 7 bases at V and 2 bases at J, with 9 bases between.